These 28 T cell receptor beta chains share one sample of origin, sequenced in a study of shared clonotypes between healthy human individuals. The repertoire was sequenced with immunoSEQ multiplex PCR; TCRdb's copy has only in-frame clones and lacks some. The profile shows 2 million to 3 million clones, 93% of them singletons. Source material: naive CD4+ T cells from PBMCs. Described subset: CD45RA+ positively selected. These TCRs come from a man aged 18 to 29 in good health. Some clones in this sample may be carry-over from other donors' samples.

The V and J genes are TRBV7-2 and TRBJ1-1; D not resolved. V lost 1 base, J lost 1 base, and 4 bases lay in between. The germline V gene encodes CDR1 SGHTA and CDR2 FQGNSA. There are 13 residues in the CDR3. CDR3 coding DNA: TGTGCCAGCAGCTTAGTCAAGAACACTGAAGCTTTCTTT. It encodes CASSLVKNTEAFF.

On this clone itself: Other DNA sequences of this sample code for an identical CDR3. The chain carries TRBV7-3 and TRBJ2-7; weak D call: TRBD1 (6 bases). Trimming cost V 2 bases and J 4 bases, with 9 bases left between them. This CDR3 is built from 13 residues. Germline CDR1 is SGHTA and CDR2 is FQGTGA. CDR3: CASSLSTGYEQYF. CDR3 nucleotides: TGTGCCAGCAGCTTATCTACAGGGTACGAGCAGTACTTC.

The chain couples TRBV11-2 to TRBJ2-5, with a weak D call TRBD1 (5 bases). This CDR3 region has 15 residues. V lost 0 bases, J lost 1 base, and 9 bases lay in between. Germline V lookup: CDR1 SGHAT, CDR2 FQNNGV. The CDR3 region has the DNA TGTGCCAGCAGCTTAGAAAGGGGCCCCCAAGAGACCCAGTACTTC. Translation gives CASSLERGPQETQYF. Full variable domain (outside the CDR3, taken from reference TRBV11-2 and TRBJ2-5): EAGVAQSPRYKIIEKRQSVAFWCNPISGHATLYWYQQILGQGPKLLIQFQNNGVVDDSQLPKDRFSAERLKGVDSTLKIQPAKLEDSAVYLCASSLERGPQETQYFGPGTRLLVL.

A remark on this clone: This CDR3 is also generated by other DNA sequences in the sample. The chain combines TRBV5-1 with TRBJ1-2, with 11 bases identical to TRBD1. CDR3 length: 15 residues. The ends lost 5 bases at V and 2 bases at J; junction bases unmatched: 5. Germline CDR1 is SGHRS and CDR2 is YFSETQ. The CDR3 coding sequence is TGCGCCAGCAGTCTCCGGGACAGGGGGAACTATGGCTACACCTTC. The encoded protein is CASSLRDRGNYGYTF.

This chain uses TRBV5-1 with TRBJ1-1; D is unresolved. The germline V gene encodes CDR1 SGHRS and CDR2 YFSETQ. The CDR3 is 15 amino acids. V shed 3 bases and J shed 1 base, with 13 bases lying between them. The DNA of the CDR3 is TGCGCCAGCAGCTCTTCGCTGGGAGGGAACACTGAAGCTTTCTTT. This codes for CASSSSLGGNTEAFF.

The chain joins TRBV7-2 to TRBJ1-1; D call uncertain. This CDR3 is built from 15 residues. Germline V gene data show CDR1 as SGHTA and CDR2 as FQGNSA. Trimming left V 5 bases short and J 1 base short, with 14 bases between. In DNA form, the CDR3 reads TGTGCCAGCAGCCGCGCAGATTTCTCGAACACTGAAGCTTTCTTT. Protein product: CASSRADFSNTEAFF.

CDR3 protein: CASKRSTDTQYF. The CDR3 DNA reads as TGTGCCAGCAAAAGGAGCACAGATACGCAGTATTTT. V is TRBV28 and J is TRBJ2-3, with D unclear. This CDR3 contains 12 residues. The V and J ends lost 7 bases and 0 bases respectively, with 5 bases between them. Per the germline V gene, CDR1 is MDHEN and CDR2 is SYDVKM.

DNA of the CDR3: TGTGCCAGCAGTATCACGGCACTCCATCAGCCCCAGCATTTT. This gives the protein CASSITALHQPQHF. V is TRBV28 and J is TRBJ1-5; D is unclear. Germline CDR1 MDHEN, CDR2 SYDVKM. CDR3 length: 14 residues. With 5 bases removed from V and 5 bases from J, the gap between germline ends came to 13 bases.

J is TRBJ2-1 and V is TRBV7-2; 7 nucleotides agree with TRBD1. The CDR3 loop spans 15 amino acids. Trimming removed 6 bases from V and 0 bases from J; junction bases left unmatched: 5. Germline CDR1 SGHTA, CDR2 FQGNSA. CDR3 protein: CASRQPGGSYNEQFF. The CDR3 DNA reads TGTGCCAGCAGACAACCAGGGGGCTCCTACAATGAGCAGTTCTTC.

This clone has just one count. The chain combines TRBV28 with TRBJ2-1; TRBD2 aligns across 9 bases. Trimming took 7 bases from V and 10 from J; bases not matched to a gene: 11. The CDR3 runs to 14 residues. In germline, CDR1 is MDHEN, CDR2 SYDVKM. The CDR3 reads CASKGLAGLWEQFF. DNA of the CDR3: TGTGCCAGCAAGGGGCTAGCGGGATTATGGGAGCAGTTCTTC.

This clone was seen just once. The gene calls are TRBV14 and TRBJ2-1, with 8 bases lining up with TRBD2. The V gene's germline CDR1 is SGHDN and CDR2 FVKESK. Trimming at V came to 0 bases and at J to 5 bases, leaving 6 bases not matched to a gene. CDR3 length equals 16 residues. Here the CDR3 DNA reads TGTGCCAGCAGCCAAGATCGGGGGGGAGCCAACAATGAGCAGTTCTTC. It is translated as CASSQDRGGANNEQFF.

The gene calls are TRBV19 and TRBJ2-1; 12 bases fit TRBD2. The V segment lost 7 bases and the J segment 9 bases; nucleotides outside the gene matches: 7. The CDR3 spans 14 residues. CDR1 LNHDA and CDR2 SQIVND come from the germline V gene (reference sequence). In DNA form, the CDR3 reads TGTGCCAGTAATGGGCTAGCGGGAGGGTTTGAGCAGTTCTTC. Amino acid sequence: CASNGLAGGFEQFF.

The genes are TRBV7-6 and TRBJ2-7, with 10 bases fitting TRBD2. The V gene's germline CDR1 is SGHVS and CDR2 FNYEAQ. V shed 4 bases, J shed 9 bases, and the junction held 9 bases outside the gene matches. The CDR3 is made up of 14 amino acids. The CDR3 here is CASSSTGLALVQYF. DNA for the CDR3: TGTGCCAGCAGCTCTACGGGACTAGCGTTGGTGCAGTACTTC.

The chain combines TRBV6-1 with TRBJ2-1; 8 nucleotides match TRBD1. The CDR3 covers 15 residues. V shed 4 bases and J 4 bases; nucleotides not matched to a gene: 6. From germline, CDR1 is MNHNS and CDR2 SASEGT. This CDR3 reads CASSGGQETYNEQFF. The CDR3 nucleotides are TGTGCCAGCAGTGGGGGACAGGAGACATACAATGAGCAGTTCTTC.

This chain uses TRBV28 with TRBJ1-5; D gene ambiguous. Germline V gene lookup returns CDR1 MDHEN and CDR2 SYDVKM. The CDR3 totals 13 residues. V lost 6 bases and J lost 6, with 12 bases in between. Here the CDR3 reads CASSRTDLQPQHF. Written as DNA, the CDR3 is TGTGCCAGCAGCCGGACGGACCTTCAGCCCCAGCATTTT.

The J gene is TRBJ2-1, the V gene TRBV16; 10 bases are a match to TRBD2. This CDR3 contains 16 residues. Germline lookup yields CDR1 KGHSY and CDR2 FQNENV. Trimming cost V 0 bases and J 8 bases; bases outside gene matches: 7. This chain's CDR3 is CASSQSASGRNYEQFF. For the CDR3, the DNA is TGTGCCAGCAGCCAATCAGCTAGCGGGAGAAACTATGAGCAGTTCTTC.

The genes are TRBV7-3 and TRBJ2-4; D uncertain. Deletions cut 2 bases from V and 1 base from J, with 12 bases between. Germline V gene sequence: CDR1 SGHTA, CDR2 FQGTGA. The CDR3 contains 16 residues. The CDR3 loop reads CASSLDAGGAKNIQYF. CDR3 nucleotide sequence: TGTGCCAGCAGCTTAGACGCCGGTGGGGCCAAAAACATTCAGTACTTC.

The chain has TRBV30 and TRBJ1-4, with 7 bases identical to TRBD1. Germline V gene lookup returns CDR1 GTSNPN and CDR2 SVGIG (reference sequence). Trimming removed 5 bases from V and 8 bases from J; junction bases left unmatched: 8. This CDR3 has 13 amino acids. In DNA form, the CDR3 reads TGTGCCTGGGGGAGGGGGCATCAAGAAAAACTGTTTTTT. Encoded protein: CAWGRGHQEKLFF.

In its sample, this clone was seen once. The V call is TRBV4-2, the J call TRBJ2-7, with 12 positions matching TRBD2. The CDR3 spans 14 residues. V was clipped by 3 bases and J by 6 bases; unmatched bases: 3. Germline-derived CDR1 and CDR2 are LGHNA and YNFKEQ. The CDR3 DNA is TGTGCCAGCAGCCAGCCTAGCGGGAGGGGCGAGCAGTACTTC. Amino acids: CASSQPSGRGEQYF.

The chain links TRBV28 to TRBJ2-7; either TRBD1 or TRBD2 may supply D (6 bases each). The CDR3 consists of 13 residues. Germline V gives CDR1 MDHEN, CDR2 SYDVKM. V was clipped by 6 bases and J by 4 bases, with 13 bases between them. The CDR3 spells CASRKGGGYEQYF. In nucleotides, the CDR3 is TGTGCCAGCAGGAAAGGAGGGGGGTACGAGCAGTACTTC. Full variable domain (outside the CDR3, taken from reference TRBV28 and TRBJ2-7): DVKVTQSSRYLVKRTGEKVFLECVQDMDHENMFWYRQDPGLGLRLIYFSYDVKMKEKGDIPEGYSVSREKKERFSLILESASTNQTSMYLCASRKGGGYEQYFGPGTRLTVT.

The chain combines TRBV7-8 with TRBJ1-1, with D possibly being TRBD1 (6 bases). The CDR3 is 15 amino acids. V lost 5 bases to trimming and J lost 4 bases, with 17 bases between them. Per the germline V gene, CDR1 is SGHVS and CDR2 is FQNEAQ. This CDR3 is CASSLTRGIGTEAFF. The CDR3 bases are TGTGCCAGCAGCCTAACCAGGGGAATAGGCACTGAAGCTTTCTTT.

This clone was recorded once. The chain recombines TRBV30 with TRBJ2-7; 8 positions match TRBD2. From germline, CDR1 is GTSNPN and CDR2 SVGIG (reference sequence). The CDR3 contains 13 residues. J gave up 5 bases and V 4 bases, and 7 bases lay outside the gene matches. CDR3 coding DNA: TGTGCCTGGATTTTGAGCGGGAGTAACGAGCAGTACTTC. Translated: CAWILSGSNEQYF.

The rearrangement uses TRBV9 and TRBJ2-5; unclear D gene. The CDR3 is 12 residues long. Germline V CDR1 and CDR2: SGDLS, YYNGEE. Trimming removed 3 bases at V and 3 bases at J, with 6 bases between. The chain's CDR3 is CASSAREETQYF. CDR3 coding DNA: TGTGCCAGCAGCGCTCGGGAAGAGACCCAGTACTTC. The full variable domain, in which reference TRBV9 and TRBJ2-5 provide the parts outside the CDR3, is DSGVTQTPKHLITATGQRVTLRCSPRSGDLSVYWYQQSLDQGLQFLIQYYNGEERAKGNILERFSAQQFPDLHSELNLSSLELGDSALYFCASSAREETQYFGPGTRLLVL.

DNA for the CDR3: TGTGCCAGCAGCTTAGAACTGGGCGGACAGGGTGAGCAGTTCTTC. Translated: CASSLELGGQGEQFF. This chain joins TRBV7-2 and TRBJ2-1, with TRBD1 matching 8 bases. The trim removed 1 base at V and 9 bases at J, leaving 8 bases unmatched. This CDR3 is built from 15 residues. Germline loops: CDR1 SGHTA, CDR2 FQGNSA.

The V call is TRBV4-1, the J call TRBJ2-2; D is unclear. Trimming removed 1 base at V and 1 base at J, with 13 bases between. Germline V gene sequence: CDR1 MGHRA, CDR2 YSYEKL. This CDR3 comprises 17 residues. In nucleotides, the CDR3 is TGCGCCAGCAGCCAAGTCTCTAGTCCAGAGAACACCGGGGAGCTGTTTTTT. Its translation is CASSQVSSPENTGELFF.

This clone has a single count. The chain joins TRBV6-6 to TRBJ1-2, with unresolved D. CDR3 size: 11 residues. The germline V gene encodes CDR1 MNHNY and CDR2 SVGAGI (reference sequence). V shed 2 bases and J shed 10 bases, with 8 bases lying between them. DNA of the CDR3: TGTGCCAGCAGTTACCGGGCAGACTACACCTTC. It translates to CASSYRADYTF.

The chain has TRBV11-2 and TRBJ1-2, with D possibly being TRBD1 (5 bases). CDR3 length: 12 residues. V shed 6 bases and J shed 4 bases, with 9 bases lying between them. CDR1 SGHAT and CDR2 FQNNGV come from the germline V gene. CDR3 in DNA: TGTGCCAGCAGTGCGACAGCCTATGGCTACACCTTC. The encoded protein is CASSATAYGYTF.

This clone showed up just once. The chain links TRBV29-1 to TRBJ2-7; D remains unclear. Germline assignment: CDR1 SQVTM and CDR2 ANQGSEA. The V end was cut by 4 bases, the J end by 0 bases, with 10 bases between. This CDR3 is built from 13 residues. Here the CDR3 DNA reads TGCAGCGTTGCCACCCAGCACTCCTACGAGCAGTACTTC. Its translation is CSVATQHSYEQYF.